Listed below are T cell receptor beta chains from one sample, sequenced in a study of CD8+CD57+ T cells in acquired aplastic anemia. TCRdb itself ran the reads through MiXCR, one entry per CDR3 protein. Of approximately 250,000 distinct CDR3 sequences in the sample, roughly 80% were seen once. Sample: sorted CD4+, CD8+, or CD8+CD57+ T cells (not recorded which) from PBMCs. These receptors were collected from a human donor with aplastic anemia. Each CDR3 is given with its conserved first and last residue. D genes are given only for firm matches.

>NA|TRBJ1-6|TRBV7-3
CASSFGGTCCNSPLHF
>NA|TRBJ2-3|TRBV9
CASSLSPGTDTQYF
>NA|TRBJ2-5|TRBV5-6
CASSMESDQETQYF
>TRBD1|TRBJ2-5|TRBV11-3
CASSLNRTGGETQYF
>NA|TRBJ2-7|TRBV29-1
CSANPSAPTYEQQF
>NA|TRBJ2-7|TRBV15
CATSRERRQGQYF
>NA|TRBJ2-3|TRBV11-1
CASGDGGTDDTQYF
>NA|TRBJ2-1|TRBV7-3
CASSLLPHNNQLF
>NA|TRBJ2-3|TRBV7-9
CASSSARASGANVF
>NA|TRBJ1-2|TRBV7-6
CASSLDASGSSTDNTF
>NA|TRBJ1-1|TRBV7-2
CASSLGLGTEAFF
>NA|TRBJ2-5|TRBV20-1
CSAIAGRWETQYF
>TRBD2|TRBJ2-3|TRBV19
CASSIASGIDTQYF
>NA|TRBJ2-1|TRBV7-2
CASSLVEGGGNGQDEQFF
>TRBD1|TRBJ1-2|TRBV9
CASSASTGVNYGYTF
>NA|TRBJ2-6|TRBV2
CASSQGMTSGENVLTF
>NA|TRBJ2-3|TRBV2
CASGDGSTITQYF
>TRBD2|TRBJ2-3|TRBV19
CASSGRDTDTQYF
>NA|TRBJ1-2|TRBV5-4
CASSPPRDGLVYGYTF
>NA|TRBJ2-5|TRBV9
CATSRGMDQETQYF
>NA|TRBJ2-1|TRBV10-1
CASSIASGAYNHQFF
>NA|TRBJ2-3|TRBV7-8
CASSLAGGPEPQNF
>NA|NA|TRBV7-6
CASSVDPLAQFF
>NA|TRBJ2-1|TRBV7-6
CASTLQRSPASANQFF
>NA|TRBJ2-1|TRBV11-3
CASSDGTTGGNEQFF
>NA|TRBJ1-1|TRBV9
CASSVGLDTHTVAFF
>NA|TRBJ1-5|TRBV5-6
CASSAVRTQPQHF
>NA|TRBJ2-3|TRBV10-3
CAISVARGRVAQFF
>NA|TRBJ2-5|TRBV7-2
CAGKWATETQDF
>NA|TRBJ2-3|TRBV7-2
CASRLGGAATTYF
>TRBD2|TRBJ2-1|TRBV5-4
CASSFPPGTSSVAEQFF
>NA|TRBJ1-4|TRBV20-1
CSATEVGKLFF
>NA|TRBJ2-5|TRBV29-1
CSVGGGAWETQYF
>NA|TRBJ2-5|TRBV7-2
CASSLLGVSQETQYF
>NA|TRBJ1-1|TRBV10-3
CASSEAAREQINEKLFF
>NA|TRBJ2-3|TRBV5-6
CASNIASADTQYF
>TRBD2|TRBJ2-3|TRBV7-3
CASSSAGGSGTTYF
>NA|TRBJ1-1|TRBV11-3
CASSHGQAGAFF
>NA|TRBJ2-3|TRBV7-9
CASGVGGTYAQYF
>NA|TRBJ2-5|TRBV7-4
CASTPDNVPDTQYF
>TRBD2|TRBJ2-1|TRBV2
CASGRATSGYNEQFF
>NA|TRBJ1-6|TRBV5-8
CASSQDWNSPLHF
>TRBD1|TRBJ2-7|TRBV24-1
CATGQGHYEQYF
>NA|TRBJ2-5|TRBV11-3
CASSIDLTVLGTQYF
>NA|TRBJ2-7|TRBV7-2
CASSLAGDPDTQYYEQYF
>NA|TRBJ1-1|TRBV7-9
CANGVDLSGETQDFF
>NA|TRBJ2-5|TRBV28
CASSFPQASQETQYF
>NA|TRBJ1-3|TRBV7-3
CASSSSRTWGETKYF
>TRBD2|TRBJ2-3|TRBV11-1
CASSPSGGAWDTQYF
>NA|TRBJ1-3|TRBV7-9
CASSSERSGANTIYF
>NA|TRBJ2-7|TRBV7-9
CASSLVSTNEKLYF
>NA|TRBJ1-2|TRBV5-8
CASSHTIAGGYTF
>NA|TRBJ1-6|TRBV5-1
CASSLVAASENSPLHF
>NA|TRBJ1-2|TRBV7-9
CASSVDRRGGYTF
>NA|TRBJ2-3|TRBV7-8
CASSLAGGPNTYF
>NA|TRBJ2-7|TRBV2
CATGDGGPATEHFF
>TRBD2|TRBJ2-7|TRBV7-2
CASSPGLAYNEQYF
>TRBD1|TRBJ2-1|TRBV2
CASDRDRDRYNEQFF
>NA|TRBJ1-4|TRBV4-3
CASSQKSQVSTNEKLFF